The rows below give T cell receptor beta chains drawn from one sample of a study of glioma-infiltrating T cells after dendritic cell vaccination. Produced via immunoSEQ multiplex PCR; TCRdb's table is partial and in-frame only. The data show tens of thousands of clones, about nine tenths seen once. The starting material was blood, obtained after dendritic cell vaccination. These receptor sequences come from a human donor with glioblastoma. CDR3s leave out the opening cysteine and the closing phenylalanine or tryptophan.

v_call cdr3_aa
TRBV11-3 ASSLGREGGADTQY
TRBV5-1 ASSLGRGQETQY
TRBV4-1 ASSQPRTGRPPEQY
TRBV5-6 ASSFPVFEAF
TRBV5-5 ASSPTGANYGYT
TRBV18 ASSPVGDSGNTIY
TRBV2 ASSGGLASSYEQY
TRBV25-1 ASSRDRPTSGANVLT
TRBV9 ASSLRGDGPTEAF
TRBV9 ASSATRGTYNEQF
TRBV2 AGERERAGELF
TRBV7-3 ASTRHPLAGVMGTGELF
TRBV7-2 ASSFGGAPYNEQF
TRBV30 AWSLGRSSYEQY
TRBV5-4 ASTVAGGASSETQY
TRBV9 ASRTIQGPLH
TRBV18 ASSPQGAGNTIY
TRBV2 ASRGSFGGPNTEAF
TRBV28 ASSPGGQGIFTEAF
TRBV6-4 ASSPSEGRSSGYT
TRBV5-1 ASSSASLEDEQY
TRBV7-2 ASSIGLATYEQY
TRBV7-2 ASSLGLAGAYEQY
TRBV29-1 SAGQGVDTQY
TRBV5-6 ASSLRAGQQNTEAF
TRBV4-3 ASSQDPGEAF
TRBV5-1 ASSLGLGTGDQETQY
TRBV14 ASSQGGSDTQY
TRBV7-9 ASSLFLQGFFNEQF
TRBV5-1 ASSYGQSYEQY
TRBV6-1 ASRTGTVAGGEQY
TRBV7-6 ASSSLWGQGDTGELF
TRBV18 ASSPPGGVNEKLF
TRBV4-3 ASSLLQGARDEQF
TRBV7-9 ASRYLAYTDTQY
TRBV25-1 ASSEDKTNYGYT
TRBV2 ASRLDAKRREKLF
TRBV7-9 ASSPPGLSYNEQF
TRBV20-1 SVQGPMEAF
TRBV27 ASSSVDEQF
TRBV27 ASRWAGVTDTQY
TRBV15 ATSPDRRRNEKLF
TRBV9 ASSADSMNTEAF
TRBV21-1 ASSKEGRPAYQPQH
TRBV19 ASSITRLNEQF
TRBV5-1 ASSPRGTGGIENTEAF
TRBV6-5 ASSFQGGQAGNTIY
TRBV7-2 ASTADRANTEAF
TRBV7-9 ASSPGATNEKLF
TRBV27 ASSFFPEREKLF
TRBV15 ATRGWAGGTLDEQF
TRBV4-1 ASSSDRGALAYEQY
TRBV10-1 ASSESGLAGDRNTGELF